This T cell receptor (beta chain) is from a study of blood T cell repertoires in COVID-19. Study context: Whether acute or convalescent, the COVID-19 samples came from the United States, Italy and Spain. The analysed material was cDNA or gDNA that came from T cells, B-cell-depleted T cells, or PBMCs.

Profiled with immunoSEQ multiplex PCR; TCRdb holds only in-frame clones, not every one. The sample carries approximately 140,000 clones, roughly 82% recorded once. This clone appeared a few times. The CDR3 covers 13 residues. V lost 5 bases and J lost 3, with 9 bases in between. The germline CDR1 and CDR2 sequences are MGHDK and SYGVNS. This TCR was recovered from a human donor with acute or convalescent COVID-19. The donor label of this sample is uncertain. The sample comprised peripheral blood. The chain recombines TRBV25-1 with TRBJ2-3, with D possibly being TRBD1 (6 bases). CDR3: CASSKQGTDTQYF. CDR3 coding DNA: TGTGCCAGCAGTAAACAGGGAACAGATACGCAGTATTTT.